A selection of T cell receptor beta chains follows, all from one sample in a study of CD8 T cells in Susac syndrome. MiXCR was run by TCRdb on the immunoSEQ multiplex PCR reads, yielding one entry per CDR3 protein. The sample lists almost 450,000 distinct CDR3 sequences; about 85% were seen once. The sequenced sample consisted of CD8+ T cells from PBMCs. These receptor sequences come from a human donor with multiple sclerosis. Both conserved end residues are trimmed from each CDR3. Clone sizes are given selectively: once, few, many, or a class where the clone is expanded.

v_call	clone_size	cdr3_aa
TRBV28	-	ASNKLPDRGPKNIQY
TRBV9	-	ASSPWDGNNEKLF
TRBV20-1	-	SAREGVNYGYT
TRBV30	once	AWSRSQEINYGYT
TRBV12-3/TRBV12-4	-	ASSLVGGAAYEQY
TRBV5-4	-	ASSEPPSSRNEQF
TRBV6-5	-	ASSYRRESSYNSPLH
TRBV27	once	ASSPGTELSEAF
TRBV19	-	ASKDRGAGYGNQPQH
TRBV12-3/TRBV12-4	once	ASTYWTGLHTQY
TRBV2	-	ASSESGGSYEQY
TRBV20-1	-	SARGDRGGYT
TRBV4-2	-	ASSQHGNSNQPQH
TRBV4-1	-	ASSHSWTEYNEQF
TRBV9	-	ASSPGSGKNEQF
TRBV18	-	ASSPTLLTERGGYT
TRBV4-1	-	ASSQDPGTAVTEAF
TRBV7-9	-	ASSSTGTGNGWPSYEQY
TRBV6-5	-	ASSYSKTGPMDGYT
TRBV29-1	once	SVEDKPGRHYEQY
TRBV5-1	-	ASSLGAGVSLYNEQF
TRBV27	-	ASSLYGTGAYGSYNEQF
TRBV27	-	ASSLSGGVETQY
TRBV19	-	ASSIAPDYEQY
TRBV6-2/TRBV6-3	-	ASRPPYGEETQY
TRBV27	-	ASNLRGGLGGEQY
TRBV19	-	ASSERERSESYT
TRBV19	-	ASQLGHQPQH
TRBV4-1	-	ASSRAGGPHEQY
TRBV6-5	once	ASGYSRGGHEQY
TRBV5-6	-	ASSLGAGDNEQF
TRBV5-5	-	ASSLGGSGNQPQH
TRBV30	-	AWAPRQEFYEQY
TRBV27	-	ASSRTGGIDEQY
TRBV30	once	AWSVGAEAF
TRBV12-3/TRBV12-4	-	ASSSPLVNEAF
TRBV12-3/TRBV12-4	-	ASSLFAGIQY
TRBV29-1	once	SVVRTTYNEQF
TRBV4-1	-	ASSQDSPGQGGSPLH
TRBV11-2	-	ASRTSGGGTDTQY
TRBV12-3/TRBV12-4	-	ASSPRTVNYEQY
TRBV25-1	-	ASSAFGQGSNEQF
TRBV11-2	-	ASSPTGFEQY
TRBV5-1	-	ASSLVAAPNYEQY
TRBV7-8	-	ASSPKAGASTEAF
TRBV9	once	ASSVEQGNYNEQF
TRBV6-5	few	ASSYSGGSEAF
TRBV2	many	ASSGGYGYT
TRBV4-1	-	ASANGEVRNTIY
TRBV6-1	-	ASSEGYADTQY
TRBV7-8	-	ASSLSKLEEQF
TRBV4-1	-	ASRPLGGDGYT
TRBV27	-	ASSFAPLETQY
TRBV4-1	once	ASSEVPTGSNEKLF
TRBV12-3/TRBV12-4	-	ASSQKAGGGHEQY
TRBV5-6	-	ASSFSGRQLYEQY
TRBV5-5	-	ASSFSDRGHVGELF
TRBV27	-	ASSFGLPTKTEAF